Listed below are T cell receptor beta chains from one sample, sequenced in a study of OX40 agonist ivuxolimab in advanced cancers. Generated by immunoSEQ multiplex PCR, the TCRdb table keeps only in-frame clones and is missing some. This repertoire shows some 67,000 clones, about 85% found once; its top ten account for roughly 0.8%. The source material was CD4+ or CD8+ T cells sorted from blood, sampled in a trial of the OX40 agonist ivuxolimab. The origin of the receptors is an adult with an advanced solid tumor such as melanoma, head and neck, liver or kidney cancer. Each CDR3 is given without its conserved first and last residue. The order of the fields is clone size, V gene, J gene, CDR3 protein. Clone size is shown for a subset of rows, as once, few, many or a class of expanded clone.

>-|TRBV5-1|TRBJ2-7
ASSGTSLAGVRPYEQY
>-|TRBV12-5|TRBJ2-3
ATAGGSSNTQY
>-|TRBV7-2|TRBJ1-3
ASTGENGNTIY
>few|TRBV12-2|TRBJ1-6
ASRLEGTREFNSPLH
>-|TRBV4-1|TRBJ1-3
ASSQDGTDSGNTIY
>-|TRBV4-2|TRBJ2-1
ASSRKDLGGYNEQF
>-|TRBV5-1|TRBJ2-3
ASSFSRTDTQY
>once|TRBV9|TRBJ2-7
ASSVGLTGQDEQY
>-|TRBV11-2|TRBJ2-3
ASSSLRGVGTDTQY
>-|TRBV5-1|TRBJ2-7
ASSPSGTGLSYEQY
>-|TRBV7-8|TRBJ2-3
ASSEYGESDTQY
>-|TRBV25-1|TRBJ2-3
ASTLDTDTQY
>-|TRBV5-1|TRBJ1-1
ASTEGQGASGGF
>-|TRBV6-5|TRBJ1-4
ASKMRTNNEKLF
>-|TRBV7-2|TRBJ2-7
ASSTGQVIDEQY
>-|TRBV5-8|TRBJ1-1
ASSRNREGTEAF
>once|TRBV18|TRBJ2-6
ASSPQGLHSGANVLT
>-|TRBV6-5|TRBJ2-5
ASSYGGSQETQY
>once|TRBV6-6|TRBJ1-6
ASSYLPGQGSSPLH
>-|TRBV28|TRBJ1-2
ASSQQGGNGYT
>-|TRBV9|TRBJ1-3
ASSVGTGISGNTIY
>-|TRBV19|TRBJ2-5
ASSSKETQY
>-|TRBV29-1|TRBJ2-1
SVATVAYNEQF
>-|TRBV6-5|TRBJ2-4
AIPGRGIAKNIQY
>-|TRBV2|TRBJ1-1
AGGDRGLKVAF
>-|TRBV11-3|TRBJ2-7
ASSRLAGSTYEQY
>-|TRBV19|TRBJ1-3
ASSLSGLNSGNTIY
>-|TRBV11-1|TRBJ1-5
ASSLGSDQPQH
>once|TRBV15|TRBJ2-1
ATSRGVQYNEQF
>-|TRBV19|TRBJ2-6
ASRIERGSGANVLT
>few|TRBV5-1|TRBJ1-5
ASSLWGALGQPQH
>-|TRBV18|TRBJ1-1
ASTTAYRGKNTEAF
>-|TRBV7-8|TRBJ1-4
ASSGEGRFSEKLF